This TCR beta chain was retrieved from a study of blood T cell repertoires in COVID-19. Study-wide background: Samples came from the United States, Italy and Spain, spanning acute and convalescent COVID-19. Sample material is recorded as cDNA or gDNA derived from T cells, B-cell-depleted T cells, or PBMCs.

Original data processing: Quantification of nucleated cells was approximated via reference gene primer amplification. Generated by immunoSEQ multiplex PCR, the TCRdb table keeps only in-frame clones and is missing some. V, J and clone size are those of that table, while D and trimming were read from the DNA. The profile shows 150,000 to 200,000 clones, 87% of them singletons. This CDR3 has 15 residues. The germline CDR1 and CDR2 sequences are SGHAT and FQNNGV. Trimming left V 5 bases short and J 1 base short, with 14 bases between. Participants spanned ages about 18 to 100 years and resided in around 25 US areas.

The chain is built from TRBV11-2 and TRBJ1-1; maybe TRBD1 (5 bases). This receptor was obtained from a human donor with acute COVID-19. The donor label of this sample is uncertain. The source material was PBMCs or T cells enriched from blood (not recorded which). The CDR3: CASSAQGNRNTEAFF. The DNA for the CDR3 is TGTGCCAGCAGCGCTCAGGGTAATCGGAACACTGAAGCTTTCTTT.